This TCR beta chain emerged from a study of regulatory T cells in long-lasting Graves disease. This clonotype was observed many times. The CDR3 is 16 amino acids. The germline V gene has CDR1 MNHEY and CDR2 SMNVEV (reference sequence). The germline V and J ends were trimmed by 0 bases and 4 bases, with 10 bases remaining between them. Both iRepertoire HTBI primers and Arm-PCR of CDR3 regions were used to build the TCR beta libraries. TCRdb independently ran MiXCR on the multiplex PCR reads; one entry per CDR3 protein. The table lists about 350,000 distinct CDR3 sequences, 16% of them singletons. Noted time point: newly diagnosed GD, antithyroid drugs for less than 3 months. Extracted PBMC RNA gave rise to the TCR library. These data also formed part of another study, on T cells in Graves' hyperthyroidism and ophthalmopathy.

The TCR sequence derives from a man aged 40-50 years with Graves disease. V gene TRBV27 combines with J gene TRBJ1-6; a possible D gene is TRBD1 (5 bases). Source: peripheral blood mononuclear cells (PBMCs), taken at new diagnosis, from a patient treated with antithyroid drugs. The CDR3 region has the DNA TGTGCCAGCAGTTTATCAGGGGATCCTTATAATTCACCCCTCCACTTT. This sequence encodes CASSLSGDPYNSPLHF.